The source of this TCR beta chain is a study of metastatic and nonmetastatic thyroid tumors. Notes on the study in general: Significantly higher TCR beta diversity was reportedly seen in malignant thyroid tumors than benign nodules, in blood and tumor.

Treatment of any kind had been given to no patient before thyroid surgery. Comment on this clone: As yet, its antigen is unknown.

This CDR3 has 14 residues. V lost 1 base, J lost 4 bases, and 10 bases lay in between. Germline-derived CDR1 and CDR2 are MNHNS and SASEGT. Original analysis: Clinicopathological groups differed in CDR3, with these differences serving to build a distant-metastasis classifier for papillary thyroid cancer. TCRdb reassembled clones from the PCR reads with MiXCR. The V and J calls and clone size come from TCRdb's table, not from the authors' own analysis. In the table there are some 8,000 clones, around 33% of which are singletons. The receptor's source is a female donor with papillary thyroid cancer or a benign thyroid nodule (not recorded which). Some clones in this sample may be carry-over from other donors' samples. Sequencing was done on a sample of tumor tissue. The V gene is TRBV6-1, the J gene TRBJ1-2; D remains unclear. CDR3 nucleotides: TGTGCCAGCAGTGAAGGGAATCCTCCCTATGGCTACACCTTC. It translates to CASSEGNPPYGYTF.